These 30 T cell receptor beta chains were sequenced from one sample in a study of Ad26.COV2.S vaccination and SARS-CoV-2 variants. Regarding treatment: some 19 received Ad26.COV2.S at low or high dose, single or two shots; roughly 5 received placebo; per-sample allocation not given. Day 63 following the first vaccine or placebo injection was when the samples were taken. This table comes from immunoSEQ multiplex PCR, and its TCRdb copy is limited to in-frame clones, with some not included. This sample has fewer than 600,000 clones; 80% to 90% occur once, and the top ten carry about 1.5%. Sequences were derived from peripheral blood, sampled in a trial of Ad26.COV2.S vaccine versus placebo. These receptors came from a person aged 18-65 years who received the Ad26.COV2.S COVID-19 vaccine or a placebo.

The chain uses TRBV6-2 or TRBV6-3 and TRBJ2-3; unclear D gene. Germline V lookup: CDR1 MNHEY, CDR2 SVGEGT. Trimming removed 5 bases at V and 2 bases at J, with 2 bases between. The CDR3 loop spans 11 amino acids. The CDR3 region has the DNA TGTGCCAGCAGTAACACAGATACGCAGTATTTT. Translation: CASSNTDTQYF.

The chain combines TRBV4-3 with TRBJ2-3; no reliable D call. Germline CDR1 and CDR2: LGHNA and YSLEER. This CDR3 is built from 14 residues. Trimming left V 4 bases short and J 2 bases short, with 10 bases between. CDR3 sequence reads: CASSPRFFTDTQYF. As DNA, the CDR3 is TGCGCCAGCAGCCCCCGGTTTTTCACAGATACGCAGTATTTT.

The chain is built from TRBV7-9 and TRBJ1-1; possible D gene TRBD1, 5 bases. The CDR3 extends over 15 amino acids. Germline loops: CDR1 SEHNR, CDR2 FQNEAQ (reference sequence). Trimming shortened V by 5 bases and J by 1 base, and 14 bases separated the two germline ends. CDR3 coding DNA: TGTGCCAGCAGCGGCCGGGGCCAGAAGAACACTGAAGCTTTCTTT. This encodes CASSGRGQKNTEAFF.

The chain has TRBV5-4 and TRBJ1-2; 10 bases line up with TRBD1. Germline V gene data show CDR1 as SGHNT and CDR2 as YYREEE (reference sequence). The CDR3 covers 15 residues. Trimming took 5 bases from V and 6 from J; bases not matched to a gene: 10. This chain's CDR3 is CASRLPGQGPHGYTF. The CDR3 coding sequence is TGTGCCAGCAGACTACCGGGACAGGGGCCCCATGGCTACACCTTC. Based on the CDR3 plus reference TRBV5-4 and TRBJ1-2, the full variable domain is ETGVTQSPTHLIKTRGQQVTLRCSSQSGHNTVSWYQQALGQGPQFIFQYYREEENGRGNFPPRFSGLQFPNYSSELNVNALELDDSALYLCASRLPGQGPHGYTFGSGTRLTVV.

The chain carries TRBV15 and TRBJ2-7; D is unresolved. Germline-derived CDR1 and CDR2 are LNHNV and YYDKDF (reference sequence). V gave up 1 base and J gave up 5 bases, with 12 bases separating them. This CDR3 has 14 residues. The CDR3 DNA reads TGTGCCACCAGCAGAGGACGGTTTTCCGACGAGCAGTACTTC. Protein sequence: CATSRGRFSDEQYF. Full variable domain (outside the CDR3, taken from reference TRBV15 and TRBJ2-7): DAMVIQNPRYQVTQFGKPVTLSCSQTLNHNVMYWYQQKSSQAPKLLFHYYDKDFNNEADTPDNFQSRRPNTSFCFLDIRSPGLGDTAMYLCATSRGRFSDEQYFGPGTRLTVT.

The chain has TRBV7-3 and TRBJ2-1; 12 bases line up with TRBD2. This CDR3 is 17 amino acids long. Unmatched junction bases numbered 7, after V lost 5 bases and J lost 2 bases. From germline, CDR1 is SGHTA and CDR2 FQGTGA. The CDR3 DNA follows: TGTGCCAGCAGCCCCAAACTAGCGGGGGGCCCCTACAATGAGCAGTTCTTC. It yields the protein CASSPKLAGGPYNEQFF.

The chain combines TRBV10-3 with TRBJ1-3; no definite D call. CDR3 length equals 13 residues. Germline CDR1 reads ENHRY; CDR2 reads SYGVKD. V shed 4 bases and J shed 1 base, with 5 bases lying between them. The chain's CDR3 is CAISGTSGNTIYF. The DNA of the CDR3 is TGTGCCATCAGTGGGACTTCTGGAAACACCATATATTTT.

Written as DNA, the CDR3 is TGTGCCAGCAGCGGAACGGGGCAGGGGATCTATGGCTACACCTTC. Its protein product is CASSGTGQGIYGYTF. The J gene is TRBJ1-2, the V gene TRBV9, with a weak D call TRBD1 (6 bases). CDR1 and CDR2 from the germline V gene are SGDLS and YYNGEE. V lost 3 bases to trimming and J lost 4 bases, with 16 bases between them. The length of the CDR3 is 15 residues.

This clone was recorded only once. The chain is built from TRBV7-9 and TRBJ2-7; maybe TRBD2 (6 bases). Trimming pared 2 bases from V and 8 bases from J, leaving 13 bases between. CDR3 length: 13 amino acids. The germline gives CDR1 SEHNR, CDR2 FQNEAQ (reference sequence). CDR3 region: CASSLFRESQQYF. DNA of the CDR3: TGTGCCAGCAGCTTATTTCGGGAGTCCCAGCAGTACTTC.

The gene calls are TRBV18 and TRBJ1-4, with D perhaps matching TRBD1 (5 bases). There are 15 residues in the CDR3. Germline assignment: CDR1 KGHSH and CDR2 LQKENI. V dropped 3 bases and J dropped 4 bases, with 12 bases sitting between them. CDR3 sequence: CASSPKTEINEKLFF. CDR3 nucleotide sequence: TGTGCCAGCTCACCGAAGACAGAGATTAATGAAAAACTGTTTTTT.

The rearrangement links TRBV5-1 to TRBJ1-3, with unresolved D. The germline V gene encodes CDR1 SGHRS and CDR2 YFSETQ. The length of the CDR3 is 11 residues. Trimming removed 4 bases at V and 3 bases at J, with 2 bases between. The CDR3 loop is CASSRGNTIYF. DNA for the CDR3: TGCGCCAGCAGCCGTGGAAACACCATATATTTT.

The chain uses TRBV24-1 and TRBJ2-1; D is possibly TRBD1 (6 bases). Germline values: CDR1 KGHDR, CDR2 SFDVKD. Trimming took off 4 bases at V and 0 bases at J, with 15 bases between the two ends. The CDR3 runs to 17 residues. In DNA, the CDR3 is TGTGCCACCAGTGACATAGGACAGATAAGCTCCTACAATGAGCAGTTCTTC. Its translation is CATSDIGQISSYNEQFF.

V usage is TRBV7-9 and J usage is TRBJ1-2; 10 nucleotides line up with TRBD1. After removal of 4 bases from V and 6 bases from J, the junction contained 8 bases not matched to a gene. Germline CDR1 and CDR2: SEHNR and FQNEAQ (reference sequence). The CDR3 covers 15 residues. The CDR3 coding sequence is TGTGCCAGCAGCTCCTGGACAGGGGGTTGGGATGGCTACACCTTC. Its translation is CASSSWTGGWDGYTF.

The chain uses TRBV18 and TRBJ2-2; 10 bases align to TRBD2. Germline V gene sequence: CDR1 KGHSH, CDR2 LQKENI. This CDR3 is built from 18 residues. The V gene end was trimmed by 6 bases and the J gene end by 5 bases; junction bases not matched to a gene: 15. The CDR3 DNA reads as TGTGCCAGCTCCAGAGGGACTAGCGCCCCCTTTGGAACCGGGGAGCTGTTTTTT. This gives the protein CASSRGTSAPFGTGELFF.

V usage is TRBV18 and J usage is TRBJ1-5; 9 bases agree with TRBD1. The germline V gene encodes CDR1 KGHSH and CDR2 LQKENI. CDR3 size: 16 residues. Trimming cost V 3 bases and J 7 bases; bases outside gene matches: 10. CDR3: CASSPTPSTGGQPQHF. The CDR3 bases are TGTGCCAGCTCACCCACCCCCTCGACAGGGGGACAGCCCCAGCATTTT.

This chain uses TRBV11-2 with TRBJ1-5; unclear D gene. The CDR3 consists of 13 residues. Deletions cut 5 bases from V and 7 bases from J, with 12 bases between. Per the germline V gene, CDR1 is SGHAT and CDR2 is FQNNGV. DNA of the CDR3: TGTGCCAGCAGCCGAACGGGTATCCAGCCCCAGCATTTT. This sequence encodes CASSRTGIQPQHF.

There are a few counts of this clone. The chain is built from TRBV6-2 or TRBV6-3 and TRBJ1-1; no firm D call. Germline V gene lookup returns CDR1 MNHEY and CDR2 SVGEGT. V was shortened by 0 bases and J by 1 base, with 6 bases between the two germline ends. The CDR3 consists of 14 residues. The DNA of the CDR3 is TGTGCCAGCAGTTACTCCCCGAGGAACACTGAAGCTTTCTTT. It specifies CASSYSPRNTEAFF.

The chain has TRBV29-1 and TRBJ2-1; D is perhaps TRBD2 (6 bases). V was shortened by 8 bases and J by 7 bases, with 21 bases between the two germline ends. The CDR3 totals 14 residues. The germline V gene has CDR1 SQVTM and CDR2 ANQGSEA. CDR3 residues: CSLAPSDPGNEQFF. The CDR3 DNA follows: TGCAGCCTGGCCCCTAGCGACCCGGGGAATGAGCAGTTCTTC.

The chain combines TRBV28 with TRBJ2-1; the match to TRBD2 covers 12 bases. The CDR3 runs to 13 residues. V lost 7 bases and J lost 9; bases outside the gene matches: 4. Germline values: CDR1 MDHEN, CDR2 SYDVKM. CDR3 in amino acids: CASKLAGGGEQFF. The CDR3 DNA reads as TGTGCCAGCAAGCTAGCGGGAGGGGGTGAGCAGTTCTTC.

The rearrangement uses TRBV11-2 and TRBJ2-7; weak D call: TRBD2 (7 bases). Trimming shortened V by 3 bases and J by 1 base, and 16 bases separated the two germline ends. The CDR3 consists of 16 residues. Germline V gene lookup returns CDR1 SGHAT and CDR2 FQNNGV. CDR3 bases: TGTGCCAGCAGCTTTCACTCGGCGGGGGCTTCCTACGAGCAGTACTTC. Translating gives CASSFHSAGASYEQYF.

The chain links TRBV2 to TRBJ1-3, with 7 bases aligning to TRBD1. This CDR3 has 15 amino acids. Germline V CDR1 and CDR2: SNHLY, FYNNEI. Trimming cost V 0 bases and J 2 bases; bases outside gene matches: 1. The CDR3 spells CASSEAQGAGNTIYF. For the CDR3, the DNA is TGTGCCAGCAGTGAAGCGCAGGGGGCTGGAAACACCATATATTTT.

The chain recombines TRBV27 with TRBJ1-3, with D perhaps TRBD1 (5 bases). Trimming took off 4 bases at V and 4 bases at J, with 11 bases between the two ends. The CDR3 covers 14 residues. Germline loops: CDR1 MNHEY, CDR2 SMNVEV (reference sequence). CDR3 bases: TGTGCCAGCAGTTCGGGGGGGACCGGAAACACCATATATTTT. Translating gives CASSSGGTGNTIYF.

CDR3 loop: CASSARQGQNIQYF. In nucleotides, the CDR3 is TGCGCCAGCAGCGCACGACAGGGCCAAAACATTCAGTACTTC. The J gene is TRBJ2-4, the V gene TRBV4-3, with 7 bases that match TRBD1. V lost 5 bases and J lost 5; bases outside the gene matches: 6. The CDR3 covers 14 residues. Per the germline V gene, CDR1 is LGHNA and CDR2 is YSLEER.

The CDR3 here is CASSLSTSGYEQYF. In DNA, the CDR3 is TGTGCCAGTAGTCTCTCGACTAGCGGCTACGAGCAGTACTTC. V usage is TRBV19 and J usage is TRBJ2-7; TRBD2 agrees at 9 bases. This CDR3 comprises 14 residues. CDR1 and CDR2 from the germline V gene are LNHDA and SQIVND (reference sequence). The J segment lost 3 bases and the V segment lost 5 bases, leaving 5 bases of the junction unmatched.

The rearrangement uses TRBV29-1 and TRBJ2-1, with 9 bases matching TRBD1. After removal of 6 bases from V and 7 bases from J, the junction contained 7 bases not matched to a gene. This CDR3 spans 13 amino acids. Germline V gene sequence: CDR1 SQVTM, CDR2 ANQGSEA. CDR3 residues: CSVGTGTENEQFF. The CDR3 nucleotides read TGCAGCGTGGGGACAGGGACGGAAAATGAGCAGTTCTTC.

The chain links TRBV4-3 to TRBJ2-7; D may be TRBD2 (5 bases). V was shortened by 1 base and J by 0 bases, with 10 bases between the two germline ends. Germline CDR1 is LGHNA and CDR2 is YSLEER. The CDR3 is 15 amino acids. The CDR3 bases are TGCGCCAGCAGCCAAGCTAGCCGAGGCTCCTACGAGCAGTACTTC. Translating gives CASSQASRGSYEQYF.

V usage is TRBV28 and J usage is TRBJ2-3; TRBD2 matches 9 bases. V lost 11 bases and J lost 2; bases outside the gene matches: 11. The germline gives CDR1 MDHEN, CDR2 SYDVKM. CDR3 length: 15 amino acids. The CDR3 protein is CALSGRAVNTDTQYF. DNA of the CDR3: TGTGCCCTTAGCGGGAGAGCCGTAAACACAGATACGCAGTATTTT.

This clone has just one count. The J gene is TRBJ1-5, the V gene TRBV6-6, with D tentatively TRBD1 (5 bases). The germline V and J ends were trimmed by 6 bases and 11 bases, with 17 bases remaining between them. The length of the CDR3 is 13 residues. CDR1 is MNHNY and CDR2 is SVGAGI in the germline V gene (reference sequence). Here the CDR3 DNA reads TGTGCCAGCAGGCCCGGGGGGACCAGGACCCAGCATTTT. As protein: CASRPGGTRTQHF.

The CDR3 sequence: CASYWRSSGANVLTF. CDR3 nucleotide sequence: TGTGCCAGTTACTGGCGTAGCTCTGGGGCCAACGTCCTGACTTTC. The rearrangement joins TRBV5-4 to TRBJ2-6; D is ambiguous. V was pared by 8 bases and J by 0 bases, with 12 bases between. CDR1 SGHNT and CDR2 YYREEE come from the germline V gene (reference sequence). This CDR3 is 15 amino acids long.

This rearrangement joins TRBV19 to TRBJ1-1; 7 bases fit TRBD1. Germline V CDR1 and CDR2: LNHDA, SQIVND (reference sequence). The V gene end was trimmed by 4 bases and the J gene end by 4 bases; junction bases not matched to a gene: 0. The CDR3 totals 12 residues. CDR3 nucleotide sequence: TGTGCCAGTAGTAACAGGGGCACTGAAGCTTTCTTT. Translated: CASSNRGTEAFF. Supplemented by reference TRBV19 and TRBJ1-1, the full variable domain reads DGGITQSPKYLFRKEGQNVTLSCEQNLNHDAMYWYRQDPGQGLRLIYYSQIVNDFQKGDIAEGYSVSREKKESFPLTVTSAQKNPTAFYLCASSNRGTEAFFGQGTRLTVV.